This T cell receptor beta chain was captured by sequencing in a study of shared clonotypes between healthy human individuals. Broader study findings: The sole specimen, blood, was sampled, and tissue repertoires likely differ.

The CDR3 runs to 14 residues. The germline V gene has CDR1 SGHDT and CDR2 YYEEEE. The junction had 3 bases not matched to a gene; V was cut back by 0 bases and J by 4 bases. Selected positively for CCR7 and CD45RO-negative, naive CD8 cells excluded terminally differentiated effector memory CD45RA+ cells. Concerning this clone: The antigen remains unidentified. The sample contains more than one DNA sequence encoding this CDR3.

Method: immunoSEQ multiplex PCR; TCRdb's copy keeps in-frame clones and lacks some. The sample includes about 2 million clones, approximately 94% of them seen just once. The receptor was isolated from a man younger than 35 in good health. The sequenced sample was naive CD8+ T cells sorted from blood. The chain uses TRBV5-6 and TRBJ2-7, with 8 positions matching TRBD1. The CDR3 sequence: CASSLGTGLYEQYF. CDR3 DNA sequence: TGTGCCAGCAGCTTGGGGACAGGGTTGTACGAGCAGTACTTC.